Below, one TCR beta chain is given with its context. The junction had 7 bases not matched to a gene; V was cut back by 4 bases and J by 5 bases. Germline CDR1 is SEHNR and CDR2 is FQNEAQ (reference sequence). CDR3 length: 15 residues. These data belong to a study of CD8 T cells in Susac syndrome. Random hexamers were used to reverse transcribe the RNA input (about 0.45 to 1 ug). TCRdb redid the calling of the immunoSEQ multiplex PCR reads with MiXCR, one entry per CDR3 protein. In the table there are roughly 190,000 distinct CDR3 sequences, approximately 95% of which are singletons. Negative isolation was used for CD8+ and CD4+ T cells, and FACS enrichment was applied to TEMRA cells.

The chain couples TRBV7-9 to TRBJ1-1; 10 bases are a match to TRBD1. This sequence was found in a human donor with Susac syndrome. The sample comprised CD8+ T cells from PBMCs. The CDR3 DNA is TGTGCCAGCAGCTACCGGGACAGGGGTGTAACTGAAGCTTTCTTT. This translates into CASSYRDRGVTEAFF.